This passage covers 13 T cell receptor beta chains from one sample sequenced in a study of regulatory T cells in long-lasting Graves disease. As to time point: newly diagnosed GD, antithyroid drugs for less than 3 months. PBMC RNA was the source of the TCR library. Relying on iRepertoire HTBI primers and Arm-PCR of CDR3 regions, the team built TCR beta libraries. TCRdb fed the multiplex PCR reads into MiXCR, producing one record per CDR3 protein. The profile shows 530,000 or so distinct CDR3 sequences, about 13% of them singletons. The sample was also reused in another study, on T cells in Graves' hyperthyroidism and ophthalmopathy.

This specimen consisted of peripheral blood mononuclear cells (PBMCs), obtained at new diagnosis, from a patient treated with antithyroid drugs. These receptors were obtained from a man between 25 and 39 years old with Graves disease.

This clonotype was counted ten times or more. V usage is TRBV29-1 and J usage is TRBJ2-3, with 8 positions matching TRBD1. With 6 bases clipped from V and 3 bases from J, the junction kept 14 bases outside the gene matches. The CDR3 is 16 residues long. In germline, CDR1 is SQVTM, CDR2 ANQGSEA. This CDR3 is CSVAQGAVMGTDTQYF. CDR3 bases: TGCAGCGTGGCCCAGGGGGCAGTCATGGGGACAGATACGCAGTATTTT.

This clonotype appeared many times. The rearrangement uses TRBV28 and TRBJ2-3, with TRBD2 identical over 8 bases. The CDR3 consists of 17 residues. Germline values: CDR1 MDHEN, CDR2 SYDVKM. V was clipped by 1 base and J by 4 bases; unmatched bases: 10. The CDR3 sequence: CASSLFSLAGLADTQYF. The DNA for the CDR3 is TGTGCCAGCAGTTTATTTTCCCTAGCGGGTCTCGCAGATACGCAGTATTTT.

This clonotype was observed at least ten times. The chain recombines TRBV5-1 with TRBJ1-1; the D is unclear. Trimming removed 3 bases at V and 4 bases at J, with 13 bases between. Germline V gene lookup returns CDR1 SGHRS and CDR2 YFSETQ. The CDR3 is 14 amino acids. CDR3 sequence reads: CASSYVDGLTEAFF. The CDR3 nucleotides are TGCGCCAGCAGCTACGTCGACGGGCTCACTGAAGCTTTCTTT.

The chain combines TRBV27 with TRBJ1-1; possibly TRBD1 for D (5 bases). The V end was cut by 8 bases, the J end by 0 bases, with 10 bases between. Per the germline V gene, CDR1 is MNHEY and CDR2 is SMNVEV (reference sequence). The CDR3 totals 13 residues. In DNA, the CDR3 is TGTGCCAGCGGATTCAGGGTGAACACTGAAGCTTTCTTT. Translation: CASGFRVNTEAFF.

J is TRBJ1-1 and V is TRBV7-9; D might be TRBD1 (5 bases). V was clipped by 1 base and J by 9 bases, with 9 bases between them. CDR3 length: 12 residues. The germline CDR1 and CDR2 sequences are SEHNR and FQNEAQ (reference sequence). DNA of the CDR3: TGTGCCAGCAGCTTAGGACAGCTTAAAGCTTTCTTT. Its protein is CASSLGQLKAFF.

This clonotype was seen only once. The rearrangement joins TRBV4-1 to TRBJ2-5; tentatively, D is TRBD1 (5 bases). Germline V gene data show CDR1 as MGHRA and CDR2 as YSYEKL. Trimming stripped 4 bases from V and 1 base from J, with 13 bases between. The CDR3 has 15 amino acids. CDR3 DNA: TGCGCCAGCAGCCCGGACATTACAATCCAAGAGACCCAGTACTTC. This codes for CASSPDITIQETQYF.

The sample holds a few counts of this clonotype. The chain recombines TRBV9 with TRBJ1-6; perhaps TRBD1 as D (5 bases). The CDR3 runs to 18 residues. Trimming shortened V by 4 bases and J by 0 bases, and 17 bases separated the two germline ends. Germline CDR1 reads SGDLS; CDR2 reads YYNGEE. For the CDR3, the DNA is TGTGCCAGCAGCCCCTCCGGGGGAGAGTCCTCCTATAATTCACCCCTCCACTTT. The encoded protein is CASSPSGGESSYNSPLHF. The whole variable domain, filled in from reference TRBV9 and TRBJ1-6, reads DSGVTQTPKHLITATGQRVTLRCSPRSGDLSVYWYQQSLDQGLQFLIQYYNGEERAKGNILERFSAQQFPDLHSELNLSSLELGDSALYFCASSPSGGESSYNSPLHFGNGTRLTVT.

The table lists this clonotype with many counts. The chain couples TRBV30 to TRBJ1-6; TRBD1 matches at 9 bases. The CDR3 is 15 residues long. V was clipped by 1 base and J by 9 bases; unmatched bases: 7. Germline CDR1 is GTSNPN and CDR2 is SVGIG (reference sequence). CDR3 in amino acids: CAWSGTGAISSPLHF. In DNA, the CDR3 is TGTGCCTGGAGTGGGACAGGGGCCATTAGTTCACCCCTCCACTTT.

The rearrangement uses TRBV11-2 and TRBJ1-2; TRBD1 is a possible D gene (6 bases). Trimming shortened V by 8 bases and J by 1 base, and 17 bases separated the two germline ends. The germline CDR1 and CDR2 sequences are SGHAT and FQNNGV. The CDR3 totals 15 residues. For the CDR3, the DNA is TGTGCCAGCTCAGCCAGGGGAACCCATAACTATGGCTACACCTTC. Its translation is CASSARGTHNYGYTF.

Ten or more counts support this clonotype. This chain links TRBV20-1 with TRBJ1-2; the D gene is possibly TRBD1 (6 bases). Germline V gene sequence: CDR1 DFQATT, CDR2 SNEGSKA (reference sequence). V shed 0 bases and J shed 7 bases, with 15 bases lying between them. The CDR3 length is 14 residues. The CDR3 region has the DNA TGCAGTGCTAGAGATCCAGGGGCTATCTCTGGCTACACCTTC. It yields the protein CSARDPGAISGYTF.

The V and J genes are TRBV25-1 and TRBJ2-1; TRBD2 matches 9 bases. Per germline, CDR1 MGHDK and CDR2 SYGVNS. The CDR3 contains 15 residues. V was clipped by 4 bases and J by 6 bases; unmatched bases: 7. The DNA for the CDR3 is TGTGCCAGCAGTGTCTTGGCGGGAGGGTCCAATGAGCAGTTCTTC. Amino acid sequence: CASSVLAGGSNEQFF.

V gene TRBV27 combines with J gene TRBJ2-1; D is uncertain. CDR3 length: 14 amino acids. Per germline, CDR1 MNHEY and CDR2 SMNVEV (reference sequence). The V and J ends lost 5 bases and 0 bases respectively, with 8 bases between them. CDR3 nucleotide sequence: TGTGCCAGCAGTAGAATGGGCTCCTACAATGAGCAGTTCTTC. Translated: CASSRMGSYNEQFF.

A few counts support this clonotype. The chain joins TRBV27 to TRBJ2-7; D perhaps matches TRBD2 (5 bases). V was cut by 1 base and J by 6 bases, with 13 bases left in between. Germline CDR1 reads MNHEY; CDR2 reads SMNVEV (reference sequence). CDR3 length equals 14 residues. CDR3 DNA sequence: TGTGCCAGCAGTTTATTCGGGGTTTCGGGCGAGCAGTACTTC. It codes for CASSLFGVSGEQYF.